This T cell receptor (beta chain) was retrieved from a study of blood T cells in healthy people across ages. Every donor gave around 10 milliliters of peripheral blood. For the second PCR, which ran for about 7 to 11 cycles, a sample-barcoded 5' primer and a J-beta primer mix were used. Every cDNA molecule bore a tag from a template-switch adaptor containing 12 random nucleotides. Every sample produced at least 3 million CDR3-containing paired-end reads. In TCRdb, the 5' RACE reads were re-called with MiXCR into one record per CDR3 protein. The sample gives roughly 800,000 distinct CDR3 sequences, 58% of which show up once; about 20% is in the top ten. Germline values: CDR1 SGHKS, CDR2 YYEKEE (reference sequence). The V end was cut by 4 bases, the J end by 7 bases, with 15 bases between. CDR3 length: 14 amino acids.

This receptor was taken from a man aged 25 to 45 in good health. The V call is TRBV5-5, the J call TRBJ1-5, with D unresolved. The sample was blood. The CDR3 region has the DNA TGTGCCAGCAGCCTGAGCAGTGGAGCCCAGCCCCAGCATTTT. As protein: CASSLSSGAQPQHF.